This is a list of T cell receptor beta chains from one sample in a study of T cells in tuberculosis. Profiling relied on immunoSEQ multiplex PCR, and the TCRdb table lists in-frame clones only, not all of them. The data contain 40,000 to 45,000 clones, roughly 96% of them singletons. Specimen: PBMCs. Receptors originate from a donor under 30 with latent tuberculosis or without tuberculosis infection. CDR3s include the opening cysteine and the closing phenylalanine or tryptophan. D genes are given only for firm matches. Only part of the rows carry a size: once, few, many, or a class if the clone is expanded.

-	TRBV19	-	TRBJ1-1	CASNLDRMNTEAFF	TGTGCCAGTAACCTCGACAGGATGAACACTGAAGCTTTCTTT
-	TRBV23-1	TRBD2	TRBJ2-1	CASSQSIPHGLAGEENEQFF	TGCGCCAGCAGTCAATCTATTCCCCACGGACTAGCGGGGGAGGAGAATGAGCAGTTCTTC
-	TRBV5-1	TRBD1	TRBJ1-1	CASSLTGTGEMNTEAFF	TGCGCCAGCAGCCTCACCGGGACAGGGGAAATGAACACTGAAGCTTTCTTT
-	TRBV7-9	-	TRBJ1-5	CASSPTKDQPQHF	TGTGCCAGCAGCCCCACTAAGGATCAGCCCCAGCATTTT
once	TRBV27	-	TRBJ2-1	CASSFTGRNNEQFF	TGTGCCAGCAGTTTCACAGGACGAAACAATGAGCAGTTCTTC
-	TRBV27	-	TRBJ2-3	CASSLYPVISTDTQYF	TGTGCCAGCAGTTTATATCCAGTAATTAGCACAGATACGCAGTATTTT
-	TRBV27	-	TRBJ1-5	CASSFEGKRDQPQHF	TGTGCCAGCAGTTTCGAGGGTAAGAGGGATCAGCCCCAGCATTTT
-	TRBV10-3	-	TRBJ2-4	CAISEGSGLAKNIQYF	TGTGCCATCAGTGAGGGCAGCGGTCTAGCCAAAAACATTCAGTACTTC
-	TRBV4-1	-	TRBJ1-2	CASSQAGAPDGYTF	TGCGCCAGCAGCCAAGCAGGGGCCCCAGACGGTTACACCTTC
-	TRBV5-1	TRBD1	TRBJ2-2	CASSSDRGGTGELFF	TGCGCCAGCAGCTCCGACAGGGGGGGCACCGGGGAGCTGTTTTTT
-	TRBV5-8	-	TRBJ1-2	CASSWRTAGRAGYGYTF	TGTGCCAGCAGCTGGAGGACAGCGGGACGCGCGGGGTATGGCTACACCTTC
once	TRBV18	-	TRBJ1-1	CASSPAGVLMNTEAFF	TGTGCCAGCTCACCAGCAGGGGTTCTGATGAACACTGAAGCTTTCTTT
-	TRBV7-8	-	TRBJ2-7	CASSLLSGLPYEQYF	TGTGCCAGCAGCTTATTATCGGGTCTCCCCTACGAGCAGTACTTC
-	TRBV27	-	TRBJ2-1	CASSLEQLGPRGEQFF	TGTGCCAGCAGTTTGGAACAGTTAGGACCCCGGGGTGAGCAGTTCTTC
-	TRBV6-1	-	TRBJ1-3	CASSDKRGIVSGNTIYF	TGTGCCAGCAGTGATAAAAGAGGGATCGTCTCTGGAAACACCATATATTTT
-	TRBV6-1	-	TRBJ2-3	CASRERYQDTQYF	TGTGCCAGCAGGGAGAGGTACCAAGATACGCAGTATTTT
-	TRBV7-2	-	TRBJ1-1	CASSLPVHGGATEAFF	TGTGCCAGCAGCCTCCCGGTCCACGGCGGTGCCACTGAAGCTTTCTTT
-	TRBV5-1	-	TRBJ1-4	CASSPGTSATNEKLFF	TGCGCCAGCAGCCCCGGGACATCCGCAACTAATGAAAAACTGTTTTTT
-	TRBV30	-	TRBJ2-4	CAWSVRGGNIQYF	TGTGCCTGGAGTGTACGAGGTGGGAACATTCAGTACTTC
-	TRBV9	TRBD2	TRBJ2-1	CASSGGGATYNEQFF	TGTGCCAGCAGCGGCGGGGGGGCGACCTACAATGAGCAGTTCTTC
once	TRBV19	-	TRBJ1-1	CASSILPPGNTEAFF	TGTGCCAGTAGTATTCTCCCCCCAGGGAACACTGAAGCTTTCTTT
-	TRBV15	-	TRBJ2-2	CATSREQIGELFF	TGTGCCACCAGCAGAGAACAGATCGGGGAGCTGTTTTTT
-	TRBV18	TRBD1	TRBJ1-2	CASSPPTGASANYGYTF	TGTGCCAGCTCACCACCGACAGGGGCCTCAGCTAACTATGGCTACACCTTC
-	TRBV5-1	-	TRBJ2-3	CASSFGSTDTQYF	TGCGCCAGCAGCTTCGGTTCCACAGATACGCAGTATTTT
-	TRBV20-1	-	TRBJ2-1	CSARDLHEQFF	TGCAGTGCTAGAGATCTACATGAGCAGTTCTTC
-	TRBV15	TRBD1	TRBJ1-1	CATSRDRGMNTEAFF	TGTGCCACCAGCAGGGACAGGGGAATGAACACTGAAGCTTTCTTT
-	TRBV6-5	-	TRBJ2-4	CASSPGGNNIQYF	TGTGCCAGCAGCCCTGGAGGGAATAACATTCAGTACTTC
-	TRBV5-4	-	TRBJ1-2	CASSLTGGDGYTF	TGTGCCAGCAGCTTGACAGGAGGGGATGGCTACACCTTC
-	TRBV5-6	-	TRBJ2-7	CASSFLVDSSYEQYF	TGTGCCAGCAGCTTTTTAGTGGACAGCTCCTACGAGCAGTACTTC
once	TRBV29-1	-	TRBJ2-1	CSARPSTGRSSYNEQFF	TGCAGCGCCCGGCCATCAACAGGGCGTTCGTCCTACAATGAGCAGTTCTTC
-	TRBV7-9	TRBD2	TRBJ2-1	CASSPLSGRGLNEQFF	TGTGCCAGCAGCCCATTGAGCGGGAGGGGGCTCAATGAGCAGTTCTTC
-	TRBV30	TRBD1	TRBJ2-7	CAWSRGQGTSYEQYF	TGTGCCTGGAGTAGAGGACAGGGAACCTCCTACGAGCAGTACTTC
-	TRBV18	-	TRBJ2-7	CASSPAGVYEQYF	TGTGCCAGCTCACCAGCAGGGGTCTACGAGCAGTACTTC
once	TRBV7-9	TRBD1	TRBJ2-5	CASSLGTGQETQYF	TGTGCCAGCAGCTTAGGGACAGGACAAGAGACCCAGTACTTC
-	TRBV19	TRBD1	TRBJ1-5	CASRTGFQPQHF	TGTGCCAGTAGGACAGGGTTTCAGCCCCAGCATTTT
-	TRBV27	-	TRBJ1-5	CASSLSARGQPQHF	TGTGCCAGCAGTTTATCTGCCCGAGGACAGCCCCAGCATTTT
-	TRBV15	TRBD1	TRBJ1-5	CATSAYRGIQPQHF	TGTGCCACCAGCGCGTACAGGGGGATTCAGCCCCAGCATTTT
once	TRBV29-1	TRBD1	TRBJ1-1	CSADWGTGPLAFF	TGCAGCGCCGACTGGGGGACAGGACCCCTGGCTTTCTTT
once	TRBV6-6	-	TRBJ1-1	CASTIIQYRRDTEAFF	TGTGCCAGCACTATAATTCAATACAGGAGGGACACTGAAGCTTTCTTT
-	TRBV15	TRBD2	TRBJ2-1	CATSRFGAGDVYNEQFF	TGTGCCACCAGCAGATTCGGGGCGGGGGACGTATACAATGAGCAGTTCTTC
-	TRBV5-5	-	TRBJ2-7	CASSLLGSGTYEQYF	TGTGCCAGCAGCTTATTGGGGAGTGGAACCTACGAGCAGTACTTC
-	TRBV11-2	TRBD2	TRBJ2-3	CASSLNWAVAGGLADTQYF	TGTGCCAGCAGTTTAAACTGGGCGGTAGCGGGGGGACTCGCAGATACGCAGTATTTT
-	TRBV10-3	TRBD2	TRBJ2-1	CATTETSGYYNEQFF	TGTGCCACAACCGAGACTAGCGGGTACTACAATGAGCAGTTCTTC
-	TRBV10-3	TRBD1	TRBJ1-3	CAISELTGAGNTIYF	TGTGCCATCAGTGAGTTAACAGGGGCTGGAAACACCATATATTTT
-	TRBV19	TRBD1	TRBJ1-6	CASSTDRENSPLHF	TGTGCCAGTAGTACGGACAGGGAGAATTCACCCCTCCACTTT
-	TRBV30	-	TRBJ1-1	CAWSPQGTEAFF	TGTGCCTGGAGCCCGCAGGGGACTGAAGCTTTCTTT
-	TRBV10-3	TRBD1	TRBJ2-2	CAISEPDPEPGQGSTGELFF	TGTGCCATCAGTGAGCCGGATCCGGAGCCGGGACAGGGATCCACCGGGGAGCTGTTTTTT
-	TRBV19	TRBD1	TRBJ1-2	CASSIRGPYGYTF	TGTGCCAGTAGTATTAGGGGGCCCTATGGCTACACCTTC
-	TRBV11-2	-	TRBJ1-2	CASSLERGVNYGYTF	TGTGCCAGCAGCTTAGAACGGGGTGTAAACTATGGCTACACCTTC
-	TRBV5-5	-	TRBJ1-2	CASSLGDTHYGYTF	TGTGCCAGCAGCTTGGGGGACACCCACTATGGCTACACCTTC
-	TRBV2	TRBD1	TRBJ2-3	CASVTGQGSLGTQYF	TGTGCCAGCGTGACGGGACAGGGATCATTGGGTACGCAGTATTTT
-	TRBV19	-	TRBJ2-7	CASSIGGTPTYEQYF	TGTGCCAGTAGTATAGGAGGGACACCCACCTACGAGCAGTACTTC
-	TRBV5-1	-	TRBJ2-3	CASSFSESTDTQYF	TGCGCCAGCAGCTTTAGCGAAAGCACAGATACGCAGTATTTT
-	TRBV5-1	-	TRBJ2-5	CASSLALREEGTQYF	TGCGCCAGCAGCTTGGCCTTAAGGGAGGAGGGGACCCAGTACTTC
-	TRBV6-1	-	TRBJ2-7	CASSRTGTQSYEQYF	TGTGCCAGCAGCCGGACCGGGACTCAATCCTACGAGCAGTACTTC